These T cell receptor beta chains were read from a single sample in a study of T cell responses to AZD1222 COVID-19 vaccine. Using immunoSEQ multiplex PCR, the repertoire was profiled, and TCRdb retains in-frame clones only, with some absent. Counted here are around 130,000 clones, roughly 93% occurring once; the ten biggest clones make up more than 2.5%. The sequencing here drew on peripheral blood, taken on day 0 of AZD1222 vaccination. These TCRs come from an adult in good health. Each CDR3 is given with its conserved first and last residue. A D gene is named only where the DNA matches it firmly. Not every row has a clone size; where given, it reads once, few, many or a size class.

TRBJ1-3	once	NA	TRBV6-4	TGTGCCAGATACAGGGAGAGGGGAAACACCATATATTTT	CARYRERGNTIYF
TRBJ2-7	once	NA	TRBV10-3	TGTGCCATCAGTGAGATCTCTCGGACCTCCGGGCAGTACTTC	CAISEISRTSGQYF
TRBJ1-2	NA	TRBD1	TRBV28	TGTGCCAGCAGTTTGGACAGGGGTCTAGTTTACGGCTACACCTTC	CASSLDRGLVYGYTF
TRBJ1-1	NA	TRBD1	TRBV28	TGTGCCAGCAGATTAACAGGGGGCACTGAAGCTTTCTTT	CASRLTGGTEAFF
TRBJ2-7	few	TRBD1	TRBV7-9	TGTGCCAGCAGCACGGACAGGGGTCGTCACGAGCAGTACTTC	CASSTDRGRHEQYF
TRBJ2-1	once	TRBD2	TRBV28	TGTGCCAGCAGTACTAGCGGAAACCCAAGCTCCTACAATGAGCAGTTCTTC	CASSTSGNPSSYNEQFF
TRBJ1-5	NA	NA	TRBV6-5	TGTGCCAGCAGAGGGACGTTTCGGAATCAGCCCCAGCATTTT	CASRGTFRNQPQHF
TRBJ1-1	NA	TRBD1	TRBV6-1	TGTGCCAGCAGTGAACCAGCCAGGGGGTACACTGAAGCTTTCTTT	CASSEPARGYTEAFF
TRBJ1-1	once	TRBD1	TRBV29-1	TGCAGCGTGGGACAGGGCTGGAACACTGAAGCTTTCTTT	CSVGQGWNTEAFF
TRBJ2-1	NA	TRBD2	TRBV7-3	TGTGCCAGCAGCTTTATCGGGGGGGAGCAGTTCTTC	CASSFIGGEQFF
TRBJ1-1	NA	TRBD1	TRBV9	TGTGCCAGCAGCGTCGGAATGGACAGGGGGCAAGATGAAGCTTTCTTT	CASSVGMDRGQDEAFF
TRBJ1-5	NA	NA	TRBV28	TGTGCCAGCAGTTGGGGGGGGTTCAGCCAGCCCCAGCATTTT	CASSWGGFSQPQHF
TRBJ2-7	NA	NA	TRBV29-1	TGCAGCGTTCGCCAGGGAACCGAGCAGTACTTC	CSVRQGTEQYF
TRBJ1-6	once	NA	TRBV28	TGTGCCAGCAATACGGGACTAAATAATTCACCCCTCCACTTT	CASNTGLNNSPLHF
TRBJ1-6	NA	TRBD1	TRBV28	TGTGCCAGTCGGGACAGCAATTCACCCCTCCACTTT	CASRDSNSPLHF
TRBJ1-1	NA	TRBD1	TRBV10-3	TGTGCCATCGCCGGGACAGCGAACACTGAAGCTTTCTTT	CAIAGTANTEAFF
TRBJ1-5	NA	TRBD1	TRBV7-2	TGTGCCAGCAGCTTAGGTCGGTCAGGGGGCCAGCCCCAGCATTTT	CASSLGRSGGQPQHF
TRBJ1-1	NA	NA	TRBV24-1	TGTGCCACCAGTGATTTATCCGGCACTGAAGCTTTCTTT	CATSDLSGTEAFF
TRBJ1-4	NA	TRBD1	TRBV4-1	TGCGCCAGCAGCCCCTCGGGACAGGTCCCGATAGGTGAAAAACTGTTTTTT	CASSPSGQVPIGEKLFF
TRBJ2-5	NA	TRBD2	TRBV28	TGTGCCAGCAGTTCTCCCGGGAGGGTAAAGACCCAGTACTTC	CASSSPGRVKTQYF
TRBJ1-5	NA	NA	TRBV2	TGTGCCAGCCAACCGGGGGGCCTTACCGGGCAGCCCCAGCATTTT	CASQPGGLTGQPQHF
TRBJ1-5	NA	NA	TRBV2	TGTGCCAGCAGTGTCGGACAGTCGGCAAATCAGCCCCAGCATTTT	CASSVGQSANQPQHF
TRBJ2-7	NA	NA	TRBV5-1	TGCGCCAGCAGCTTGGACAGCCACGAGCAGTACTTC	CASSLDSHEQYF
TRBJ1-4	NA	TRBD1	TRBV5-8	TGTGCCAGCAGCCCCGGACAGGGGAGGGCAACTAATGAAAAACTGTTTTTT	CASSPGQGRATNEKLFF
TRBJ1-5	NA	NA	TRBV28	TGTGCCAGCAGTGGGCAGCCGAGTAGACAGCCCCAGCATTTT	CASSGQPSRQPQHF
TRBJ2-3	NA	NA	TRBV6-5	TGTGCCAGCTCTCCTAGGACGCACGGTTATACGCAGTATTTT	CASSPRTHGYTQYF
TRBJ2-7	once	NA	TRBV7-8	TGTGCCAGCAGCTTATTGAACCCTCCATCTACGGGGCAGTACTTC	CASSLLNPPSTGQYF
TRBJ2-5	NA	NA	TRBV7-6	TGTGCCAGCAGCTTATTGGTCGGCGGGGAGGCGGGGGAGACCCAGTACTTC	CASSLLVGGEAGETQYF
TRBJ2-3	NA	TRBD2	TRBV18	TGTGCCAGCTCACCACTAGCGGGAGGGCCCACAGATACGCAGTATTTT	CASSPLAGGPTDTQYF
TRBJ1-5	NA	NA	TRBV4-2	TGTGCCAGCAGCCAAGATCGGTATCAGCCCCAGCATTTT	CASSQDRYQPQHF
TRBJ2-2	NA	TRBD2	TRBV9	TGTGCCAGCAGCGCGCGCGGGAGCCCAAACACCGGGGAGCTGTTTTTT	CASSARGSPNTGELFF
TRBJ2-6	NA	TRBD2	TRBV28	TGTGCCAGCTGGCCTACAACTAGCGGGACCTCTGGGGCCAACGTCCTGACTTTC	CASWPTTSGTSGANVLTF
TRBJ2-3	NA	TRBD2	TRBV30	TGTGCCTGGAGTCAACCCAGGGCTAGCGGACGCACAGATACGCAGTATTTT	CAWSQPRASGRTDTQYF
TRBJ1-3	once	NA	TRBV7-2	TGTGCCAGCAGCTTAAGACGTGCGGACACCATATATTTT	CASSLRRADTIYF
TRBJ1-2	NA	NA	TRBV5-4	TGTGCCAGCAGCTTGGAACCATCTGATGGCTACACCTTC	CASSLEPSDGYTF
TRBJ2-3	NA	NA	TRBV28	TGTGCCAGCAGTTTGTTAAGTAAAGGGTTAGGGGGCACAGATACGCAGTATTTT	CASSLLSKGLGGTDTQYF
TRBJ2-7	NA	TRBD2	TRBV7-6	TGTGCCAGCAGCTTAGCCCCGGGAGGGCTACACGAGCAGTACTTC	CASSLAPGGLHEQYF
TRBJ1-3	NA	NA	TRBV24-1	TGTGCCACCAGTGCTGGCAGGTTGAACACCATATATTTT	CATSAGRLNTIYF
TRBJ2-4	NA	NA	TRBV5-1	TGCGCCAGCAGCTTCGGCAGGGTTGAGAACATTCAGTACTTC	CASSFGRVENIQYF
TRBJ2-5	once	TRBD2	TRBV5-4	TGTGCCAGCAGCCCGGGACTAGCGGTTTCGGGGACCCAGTACTTC	CASSPGLAVSGTQYF
TRBJ2-5	few	NA	TRBV28	TGTGCCAGCAGTTCCGCCGGCCTCCGAAAAGAGACCCAGTACTTC	CASSSAGLRKETQYF
TRBJ2-1	NA	NA	TRBV27	TGTGCCAGCAGTCCATATACCCCACAGACCAATGAGCAGTTCTTC	CASSPYTPQTNEQFF
TRBJ1-2	NA	NA	TRBV6-1	TGTGCCAGCAGTGAAGTCTTGGCCCGCTACACCTTC	CASSEVLARYTF
TRBJ1-3	NA	NA	TRBV28	TGTGCCACCACACCCCCCAGAGACTCTGGAAACACCATATATTTT	CATTPPRDSGNTIYF
TRBJ1-2	NA	NA	TRBV12-3/TRBV12-4	TGTGCCAGCAGTTCAGGGACTGCTTATGGCTACACCTTC	CASSSGTAYGYTF
TRBJ1-3	NA	NA	TRBV7-2	TGTGCCAGCAGCTTAGCGGGACGGGAAGGGGGAAACACCATATATTTT	CASSLAGREGGNTIYF
TRBJ1-1	NA	NA	TRBV27	TGTGCCAGCAGTTTATTTGTGGGGCATGGCACTGAAGCTTTCTTT	CASSLFVGHGTEAFF
TRBJ1-6	NA	NA	TRBV5-1	TGCGCCAGCAGCTTGGCCGGGGCGGGCAATTCACCCCTCCACTTT	CASSLAGAGNSPLHF
TRBJ1-1	NA	NA	TRBV5-1	TGCGCCAGCAGCCGGGACGGAGGAAACGCTTTCTTT	CASSRDGGNAFF
TRBJ1-5	once	NA	TRBV3-1/TRBV3-2	TGTGCCAGCAGCCCATGGTGTTTATTTCGGCAGCCCCAGCATTTT	CASSPWCLFRQPQHF
TRBJ1-2	NA	NA	TRBV7-9	TGTGCCAGCAGCTCCGAGAGGAGAGGCACTGGCTACACCTTC	CASSSERRGTGYTF
TRBJ1-5	once	NA	TRBV5-1	TGCGCCAGCAGCTTGGATGGGGGCAATCAGCCCCAGCATTTT	CASSLDGGNQPQHF
TRBJ2-5	NA	TRBD2	TRBV28	TGTGCCAGCACGCCTAGCGGGAGAGGAGAGACCCAGTACTTC	CASTPSGRGETQYF
TRBJ2-2	NA	NA	TRBV28	TGTGCCAGCGGACCCCCGGGCACCGAGCTGTTTTTT	CASGPPGTELFF